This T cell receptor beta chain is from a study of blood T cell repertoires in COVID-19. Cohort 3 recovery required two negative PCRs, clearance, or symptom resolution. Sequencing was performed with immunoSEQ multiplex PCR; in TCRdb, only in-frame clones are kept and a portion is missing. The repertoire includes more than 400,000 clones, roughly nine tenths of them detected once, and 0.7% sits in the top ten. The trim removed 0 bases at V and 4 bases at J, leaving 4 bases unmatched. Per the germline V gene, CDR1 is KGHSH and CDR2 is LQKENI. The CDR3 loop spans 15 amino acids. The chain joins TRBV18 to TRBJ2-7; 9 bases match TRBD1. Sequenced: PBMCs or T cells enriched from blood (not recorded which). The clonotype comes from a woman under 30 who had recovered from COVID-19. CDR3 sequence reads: CASSPPSGTGYEQYF. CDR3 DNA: TGTGCCAGCTCACCACCTTCCGGGACAGGGTACGAGCAGTACTTC.